A single sample is the source of the 17 T cell receptor beta chains below, sequenced in a study of metastatic and nonmetastatic thyroid tumors. TCRdb ran MiXCR on the PCR reads. The sample holds about 13,000 clones; 28% are singletons and the top ten take 9.5% to 15%. The entire patient cohort was treatment-naive prior to thyroid surgery. Sequenced sample: tumor tissue. The receptors stem from a female donor with papillary thyroid cancer or a benign thyroid nodule (not recorded which). Some clones in this sample may be carry-over from other donors' samples.

This clone has just a few counts. The rearrangement joins TRBV6-2 or TRBV6-3 to TRBJ1-2; D remains unclear. The CDR3 length is 12 residues. Germline V gene lookup returns CDR1 MNHEY and CDR2 SVGEGT. Trimming stripped 4 bases from V and 8 bases from J, with 11 bases between. For the CDR3, the DNA is TGTGCCAGCAGTTTAGGGTGGGCGGGCTACACCTTC. The encoded protein is CASSLGWAGYTF.

This clone is categorized as medium-sized. The chain has TRBV20-1 and TRBJ2-7; 8 bases are shared with TRBD1. The CDR3 runs 15 residues. The germline CDR1 and CDR2 sequences are DFQATT and SNEGSKA (reference sequence). Losses at the gene ends were 3 bases for V and 3 bases for J; bases not matched to a gene: 10. The CDR3 is CSARPLGQGHYEQYF. The CDR3, as DNA: TGCAGTGCTAGGCCCCTAGGACAGGGCCACTACGAGCAGTACTTC.

The chain combines TRBV18 with TRBJ1-5, with D possibly matching TRBD1 (5 bases). The V gene's germline CDR1 is KGHSH and CDR2 LQKENI. This CDR3 is built from 15 residues. The V end lost 2 bases, the J end lost 0 bases, and 8 bases lay between the germline ends. The CDR3 loop is CASSPETASNQPQHF. The CDR3 DNA reads TGTGCCAGCTCACCAGAGACAGCTAGCAATCAGCCCCAGCATTTT.

A few counts support this clone. This may be a read error, as it is one base from a much larger clone. The chain has TRBV27 and TRBJ2-5; the D is unclear. This CDR3 region has 14 residues. Germline V CDR1 and CDR2: MNHEY, SMNVEV (reference sequence). The CDR3: CASSLFPRQETKYF. The CDR3 region has the DNA TGTGCCAGCAGCTTATTCCCCAGGCAAGAGACCAAGTACTTC.

Concerning this clone itself: This may be a read error, as it is one base from a much larger clone. In DNA form, the CDR3 reads TGTGCCAGCAGTTACTCGGGCAGGGAGATGGAGACCCAGTACTTC. Encoded protein: CASSYSGREMETQYF. V and J are TRBV6-6 and TRBJ2-5; perhaps D is TRBD1 or TRBD2 (5 bases each). CDR1 is MNHNY, CDR2 SVGAGI, per germline (reference sequence). The germline V and J ends were trimmed by 0 bases and 5 bases, with 13 bases remaining between them. The CDR3 runs 15 residues.

In this sample, this clone turned up a few times. The chain is built from TRBV20-1 and TRBJ2-1, with a possible D match to TRBD2 (6 bases). V lost 5 bases and J lost 5, with 16 bases in between. The germline gives CDR1 DFQATT, CDR2 SNEGSKA (reference sequence). The CDR3 runs to 14 residues. The DNA of the CDR3 is TGCAGTGCTTCACTAGCTGTCGTAAACAATGAGCAGTTCTTC. Amino acid sequence: CSASLAVVNNEQFF.

Many counts were recorded for this clone. Given a much more abundant clone one base away, this may be a read error. J is TRBJ2-5 and V is TRBV28; the D is unclear. Trimming took off 2 bases at V and 7 bases at J, with 5 bases between the two ends. Germline CDR1 and CDR2: MDHEN and SYDVKM. The CDR3 spans 11 residues. The CDR3 sequence is CASSLAWTQYF. CDR3 in DNA: TGTGCCAGCAGTTTAGCGTGGACCCAGTACTTC.

This chain uses TRBV13 with TRBJ2-2; a weak D match, TRBD2 (5 bases). This CDR3 has 16 residues. With 3 bases removed from V and 4 bases from J, the gap between germline ends came to 15 bases. Looked up from germline, CDR1 is PRHDT and CDR2 is FYEKMQ (reference sequence). CDR3 sequence reads: CASSFSRGLGTGELFF. The CDR3 bases are TGTGCCAGCAGCTTTAGCCGCGGGTTGGGCACCGGGGAGCTGTTTTTT.

By share, this clone counts as medium-sized. This chain connects TRBV28 to TRBJ1-3; 7 nucleotides match TRBD1. The length of the CDR3 is 15 residues. Germline-derived CDR1 and CDR2 are MDHEN and SYDVKM. J was trimmed by 6 bases and V by 8 bases; bases with no gene match: 13. The CDR3 reads CASLRTGARENTIYF. The CDR3, as DNA: TGTGCCAGCCTGAGAACAGGGGCGCGTGAAAACACCATATATTTT.

By sample share, this clone is medium-sized. This rearrangement joins TRBV6-1 to TRBJ2-7, with D tentatively TRBD2 (6 bases). Trimming left V 5 bases short and J 0 bases short, with 8 bases between. Germline CDR1 MNHNS, CDR2 SASEGT. The CDR3 is made up of 13 amino acids. The CDR3 sequence is CASSWRDSYEQYF. CDR3 DNA sequence: TGTGCCAGCAGTTGGAGGGACTCCTACGAGCAGTACTTC.

This clone was seen many times. The chain employs TRBV18 and TRBJ1-1; D is undetermined. Germline loops: CDR1 KGHSH, CDR2 LQKENI. The V gene lost 0 bases and the J gene lost 9 bases, with 8 bases spanning the gap. The length of the CDR3 is 12 residues. Written as DNA, the CDR3 is TGTGCCAGCTCACCACCGGTAGGGCAAGCTTTCTTT. Amino acids: CASSPPVGQAFF.

The sample holds many counts of this clone. The chain links TRBV20-1 to TRBJ2-2, with 9 bases that match TRBD2. Germline-derived CDR1 and CDR2 are DFQATT and SNEGSKA (reference sequence). The CDR3 is 17 amino acids. The trim removed 0 bases at V and 4 bases at J, leaving 9 bases unmatched. The CDR3 sequence: CSARDSAGGPVTGELFF. CDR3 coding DNA: TGCAGTGCTAGAGATAGTGCGGGAGGGCCGGTCACCGGGGAGCTGTTTTTT.

This clone was seen repeatedly, ten times or more. The V gene is TRBV7-6, the J gene TRBJ1-1; D is ambiguous. CDR1 and CDR2 from the germline V gene are SGHVS and FNYEAQ. Trimming removed 1 base from V and 3 bases from J, with 9 bases in between. This CDR3 is 14 amino acids long. The chain's CDR3 is CASSLGVLDTEAFF. The DNA for the CDR3 is TGTGCCAGCAGCTTAGGAGTCTTGGACACTGAAGCTTTCTTT.

There are many counts of this clone. The rearrangement uses TRBV10-2 and TRBJ1-2; D is undetermined. The CDR3 extends over 12 amino acids. Germline V gives CDR1 WSHSY, CDR2 SAAADI. The V and J ends lost 2 bases and 4 bases respectively, with 5 bases between them. The CDR3 DNA reads TGCGCCAGCAGTGAGGAGACCTATGGCTACACCTTC. Its translation: CASSEETYGYTF.

This clone has a count of ten or more. The CDR3 spells CASSQAWAGGGHPDTQYF. CDR3 nucleotide sequence: TGTGCCAGCAGCCAAGCGTGGGCGGGAGGGGGCCACCCAGATACGCAGTATTTT. The chain couples TRBV3-1 to TRBJ2-3, with 9 positions matching TRBD2. The CDR3 runs to 18 residues. Germline V gene lookup returns CDR1 LGHDT and CDR2 YNNKEL (reference sequence). V gave up 1 base and J gave up 4 bases; unmatched junction bases: 12.

Judged by abundance, this clone is medium-sized. The chain is built from TRBV5-8 and TRBJ1-2; 9 nucleotides align to TRBD1. Germline values: CDR1 SGHTS, CDR2 YDEGEE. V lost 4 bases and J lost 8; bases outside the gene matches: 12. CDR3 size: 15 residues. The DNA for the CDR3 is TGTGCCAGCAGCGCGAAGGGACAGGGAGGTAGAGGCTACACCTTC. Translating it yields CASSAKGQGGRGYTF.

This clone qualifies as medium-sized. V usage is TRBV18 and J usage is TRBJ2-7; D uncertain. Trimming cost V 3 bases and J 5 bases, with 20 bases left between them. Germline CDR1 is KGHSH and CDR2 is LQKENI. CDR3 length: 16 residues. CDR3 amino acids: CASSPGQALGSDEQYF. CDR3 sequence (DNA): TGTGCCAGCTCACCGGGTCAGGCACTCGGGTCGGACGAGCAGTACTTC.